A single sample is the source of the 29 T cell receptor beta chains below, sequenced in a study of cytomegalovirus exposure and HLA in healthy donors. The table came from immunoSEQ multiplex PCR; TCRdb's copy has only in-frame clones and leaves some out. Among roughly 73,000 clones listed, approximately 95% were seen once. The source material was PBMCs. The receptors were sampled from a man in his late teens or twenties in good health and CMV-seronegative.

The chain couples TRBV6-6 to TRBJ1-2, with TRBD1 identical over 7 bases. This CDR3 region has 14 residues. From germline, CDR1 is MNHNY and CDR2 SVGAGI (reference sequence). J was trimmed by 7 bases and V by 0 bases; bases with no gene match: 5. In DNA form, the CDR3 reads TGTGCCAGCAGTTACTCAACAGGGGCCCCTGGCTACACCTTC. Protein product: CASSYSTGAPGYTF.

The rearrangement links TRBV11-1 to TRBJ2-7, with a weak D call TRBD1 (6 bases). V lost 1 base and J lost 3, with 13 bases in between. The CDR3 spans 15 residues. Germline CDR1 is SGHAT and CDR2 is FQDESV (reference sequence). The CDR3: CASSLGDIGLYEQYF. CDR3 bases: TGTGCCAGCAGCTTAGGGGACATAGGGCTCTACGAGCAGTACTTC.

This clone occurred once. The CDR3 is CASSLNLQGNTGELFF. In DNA form, the CDR3 reads TGTGCCAGCAGCTTAAACCTACAGGGGAACACCGGGGAGCTGTTTTTT. The J gene is TRBJ2-2, the V gene TRBV7-3, with D tentatively TRBD1 (6 bases). V was clipped by 1 base and J by 1 base, with 10 bases between them. The CDR3 extends over 16 amino acids. The germline CDR1 and CDR2 sequences are SGHTA and FQGTGA.

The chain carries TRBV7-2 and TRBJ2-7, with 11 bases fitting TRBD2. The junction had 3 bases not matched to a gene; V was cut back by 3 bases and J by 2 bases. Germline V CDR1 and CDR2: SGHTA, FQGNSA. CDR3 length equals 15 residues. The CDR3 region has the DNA TGTGCCAGCAGCTTTAGCGGGGGGGCCACCTACGAGCAGTACTTC. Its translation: CASSFSGGATYEQYF.

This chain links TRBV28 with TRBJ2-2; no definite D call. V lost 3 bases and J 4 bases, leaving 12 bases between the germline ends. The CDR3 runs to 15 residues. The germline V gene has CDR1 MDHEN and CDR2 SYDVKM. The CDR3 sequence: CASSFEPGLTGELFF. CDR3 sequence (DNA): TGTGCCAGCAGTTTCGAGCCAGGCCTCACCGGGGAGCTGTTTTTT.

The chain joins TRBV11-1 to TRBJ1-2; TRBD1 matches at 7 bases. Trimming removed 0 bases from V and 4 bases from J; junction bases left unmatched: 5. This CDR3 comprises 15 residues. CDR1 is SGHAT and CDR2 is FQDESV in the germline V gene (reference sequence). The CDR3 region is CASSLAQGSLYGYTF. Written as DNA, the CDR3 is TGTGCCAGCAGCTTAGCACAGGGGAGCCTCTATGGCTACACCTTC.

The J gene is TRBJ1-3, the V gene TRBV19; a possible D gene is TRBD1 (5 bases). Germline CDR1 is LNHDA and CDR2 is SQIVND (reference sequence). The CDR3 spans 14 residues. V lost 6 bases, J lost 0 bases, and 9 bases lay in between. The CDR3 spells CASRDQGSGNTIYF. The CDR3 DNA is TGTGCCAGTAGGGATCAGGGCTCTGGAAACACCATATATTTT.

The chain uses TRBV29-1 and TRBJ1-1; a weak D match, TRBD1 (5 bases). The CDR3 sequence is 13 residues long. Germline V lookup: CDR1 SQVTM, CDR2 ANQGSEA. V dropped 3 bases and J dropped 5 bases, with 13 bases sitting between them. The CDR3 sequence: CSVDWGGDTEAFF. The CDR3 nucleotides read TGCAGCGTTGATTGGGGGGGGGATACTGAAGCTTTCTTT.

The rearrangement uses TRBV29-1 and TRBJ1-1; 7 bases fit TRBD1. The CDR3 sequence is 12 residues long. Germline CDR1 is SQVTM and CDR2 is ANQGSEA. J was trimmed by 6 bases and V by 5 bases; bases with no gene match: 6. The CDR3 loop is CSVHDREPEAFF. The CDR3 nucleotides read TGCAGCGTTCATGACAGGGAACCTGAAGCTTTCTTT.

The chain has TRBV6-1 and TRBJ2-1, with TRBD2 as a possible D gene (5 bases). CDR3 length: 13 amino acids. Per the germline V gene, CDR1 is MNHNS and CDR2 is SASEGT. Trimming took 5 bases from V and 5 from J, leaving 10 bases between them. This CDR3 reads CASSRRGDNEQFF. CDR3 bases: TGTGCCAGCAGTCGCCGGGGTGACAATGAGCAGTTCTTC.

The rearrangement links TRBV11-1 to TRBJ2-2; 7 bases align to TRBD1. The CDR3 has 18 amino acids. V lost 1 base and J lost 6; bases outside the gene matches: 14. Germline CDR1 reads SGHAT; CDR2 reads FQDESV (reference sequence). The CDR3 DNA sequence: TGTGCCAGCAGCTTAGACAAATGGGAGACAGGGACGTCCGGGGAGCTGTTTTTT. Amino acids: CASSLDKWETGTSGELFF.

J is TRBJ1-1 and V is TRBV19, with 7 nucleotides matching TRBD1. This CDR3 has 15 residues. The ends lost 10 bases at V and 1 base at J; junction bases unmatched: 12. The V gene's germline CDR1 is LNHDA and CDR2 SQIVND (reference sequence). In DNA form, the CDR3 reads TGTGCCACCCTGGGGACAGCACTAAGGAACACTGAAGCTTTCTTT. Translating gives CATLGTALRNTEAFF.

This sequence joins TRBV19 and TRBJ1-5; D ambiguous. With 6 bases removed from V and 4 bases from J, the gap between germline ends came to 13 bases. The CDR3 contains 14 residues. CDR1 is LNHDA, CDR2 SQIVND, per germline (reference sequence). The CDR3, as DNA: TGTGCCAGTAGCAATACCAGGAAGAATCAGCCCCAGCATTTT. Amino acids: CASSNTRKNQPQHF.

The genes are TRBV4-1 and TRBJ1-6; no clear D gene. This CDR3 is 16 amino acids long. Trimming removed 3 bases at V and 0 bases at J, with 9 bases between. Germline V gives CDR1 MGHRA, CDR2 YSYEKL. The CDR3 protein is CASSQPTSSYNSPLHF. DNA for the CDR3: TGCGCCAGCAGCCAGCCCACGAGCTCCTATAATTCACCCCTCCACTTT.

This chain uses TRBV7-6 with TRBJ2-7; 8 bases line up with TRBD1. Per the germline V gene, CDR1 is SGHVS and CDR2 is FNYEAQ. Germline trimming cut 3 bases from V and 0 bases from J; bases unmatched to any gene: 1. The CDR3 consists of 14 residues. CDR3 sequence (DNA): TGTGCCAGCAGCTTGGACAGGGCCTCCTACGAGCAGTACTTC. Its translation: CASSLDRASYEQYF.

CDR3 in DNA: TGCGCCAGCAGCCAAGATAGCGGGGGGGGTTCCTACGAGCAGTACTTC. It encodes CASSQDSGGGSYEQYF. The rearrangement links TRBV4-3 to TRBJ2-7; 11 positions agree with TRBD2. The CDR3 has 16 amino acids. V was clipped by 0 bases and J by 1 base; unmatched bases: 2. Germline V gives CDR1 LGHNA, CDR2 YSLEER.

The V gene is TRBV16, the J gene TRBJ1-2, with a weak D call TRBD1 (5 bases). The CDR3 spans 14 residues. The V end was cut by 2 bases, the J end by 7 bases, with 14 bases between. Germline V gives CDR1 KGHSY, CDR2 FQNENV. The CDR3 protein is CASSQLGGLSGYTF. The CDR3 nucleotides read TGTGCCAGCAGCCAACTCGGGGGGTTGTCTGGCTACACCTTC.

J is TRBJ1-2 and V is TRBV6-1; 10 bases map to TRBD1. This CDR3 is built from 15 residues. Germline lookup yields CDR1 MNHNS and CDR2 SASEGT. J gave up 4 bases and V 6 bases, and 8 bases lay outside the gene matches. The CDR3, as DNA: TGTGCCAGCAGGCCTTGGACAGGGGGTGGCTATGGCTACACCTTC. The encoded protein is CASRPWTGGGYGYTF.

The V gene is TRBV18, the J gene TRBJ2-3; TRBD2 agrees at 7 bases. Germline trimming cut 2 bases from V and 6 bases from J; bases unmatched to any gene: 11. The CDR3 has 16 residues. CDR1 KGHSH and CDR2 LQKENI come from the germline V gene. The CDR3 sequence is CASSPGRAVTADTQYF. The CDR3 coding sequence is TGTGCCAGCTCACCAGGGAGGGCGGTTACGGCCGATACGCAGTATTTT.

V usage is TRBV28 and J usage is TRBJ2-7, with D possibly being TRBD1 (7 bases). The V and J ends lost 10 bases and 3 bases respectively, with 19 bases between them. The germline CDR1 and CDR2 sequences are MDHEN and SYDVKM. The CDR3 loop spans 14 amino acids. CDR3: CATKEGAGGYEQYF. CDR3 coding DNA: TGTGCCACCAAGGAGGGCGCAGGGGGCTACGAGCAGTACTTC.

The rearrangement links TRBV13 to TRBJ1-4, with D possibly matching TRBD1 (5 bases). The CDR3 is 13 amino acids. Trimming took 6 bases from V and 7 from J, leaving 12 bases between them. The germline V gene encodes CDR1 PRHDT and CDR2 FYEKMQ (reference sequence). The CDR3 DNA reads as TGTGCCAGCAGTGGCAGGGATAGTGAAAAACTGTTTTTT. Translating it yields CASSGRDSEKLFF.

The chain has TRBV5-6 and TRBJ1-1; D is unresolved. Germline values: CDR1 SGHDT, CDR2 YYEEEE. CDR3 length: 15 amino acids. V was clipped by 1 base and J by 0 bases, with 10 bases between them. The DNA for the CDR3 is TGTGCCAGCAGCTTGTTAGCGGAGCTGAACACTGAAGCTTTCTTT. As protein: CASSLLAELNTEAFF.

The CDR3 sequence is CASSPDPTGNYGYTF. The CDR3 DNA sequence: TGTGCCAGCTCACCAGACCCGACAGGGAACTATGGCTACACCTTC. The rearrangement uses TRBV18 and TRBJ1-2, with 7 bases identical to TRBD1. Germline lookup yields CDR1 KGHSH and CDR2 LQKENI. This CDR3 has 15 residues. With 2 bases clipped from V and 2 bases from J, the junction kept 5 bases outside the gene matches.

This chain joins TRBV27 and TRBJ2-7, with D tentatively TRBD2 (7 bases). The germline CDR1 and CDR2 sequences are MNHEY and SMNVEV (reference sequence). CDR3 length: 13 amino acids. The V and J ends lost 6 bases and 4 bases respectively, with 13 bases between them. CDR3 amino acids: CASRRGGYYEQYF. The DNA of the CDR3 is TGTGCCAGCAGGAGGGGGGGATATTACGAGCAGTACTTC.

The CDR3 loop reads CASSEAGRNYGYTF. The CDR3 DNA reads as TGTGCCAGCAGTGAAGCGGGCAGAAACTATGGCTACACCTTC. The chain recombines TRBV2 with TRBJ1-2; no clear D. CDR1 and CDR2 (germline): SNHLY, FYNNEI. The CDR3 has 14 amino acids. With 0 bases removed from V and 2 bases from J, the gap between germline ends came to 7 bases.

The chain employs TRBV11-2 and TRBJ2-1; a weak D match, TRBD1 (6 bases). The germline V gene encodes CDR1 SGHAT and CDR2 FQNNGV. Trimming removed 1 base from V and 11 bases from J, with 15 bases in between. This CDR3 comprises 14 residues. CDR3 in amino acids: CASSLGTDRDKQFF. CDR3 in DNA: TGTGCCAGCAGCTTAGGGACCGATCGGGACAAGCAGTTCTTC.

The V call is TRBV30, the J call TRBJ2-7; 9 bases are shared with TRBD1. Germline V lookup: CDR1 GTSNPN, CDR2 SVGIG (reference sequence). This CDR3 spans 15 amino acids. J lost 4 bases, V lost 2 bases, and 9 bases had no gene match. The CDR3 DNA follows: TGTGCCTGGAGTTCTCCGGGACAGGGAGAATACGAGCAGTACTTC. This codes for CAWSSPGQGEYEQYF.

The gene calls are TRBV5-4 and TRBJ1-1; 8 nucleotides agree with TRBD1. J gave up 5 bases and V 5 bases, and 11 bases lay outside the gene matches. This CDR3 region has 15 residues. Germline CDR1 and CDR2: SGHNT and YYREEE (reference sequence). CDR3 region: CASRPKQGEGTEAFF. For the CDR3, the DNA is TGTGCCAGCAGGCCGAAACAGGGGGAAGGTACTGAAGCTTTCTTT.

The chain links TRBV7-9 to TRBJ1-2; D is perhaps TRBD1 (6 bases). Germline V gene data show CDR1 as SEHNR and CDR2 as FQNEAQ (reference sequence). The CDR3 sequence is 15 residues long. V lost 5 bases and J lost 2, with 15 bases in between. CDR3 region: CASSPRTAYNYGYTF. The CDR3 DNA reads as TGTGCCAGCAGCCCCCGGACAGCCTACAACTATGGCTACACCTTC.